This entry lists 30 T cell receptor beta chains sequenced from one sample in a study of blood T cell repertoires in COVID-19. Generated by immunoSEQ multiplex PCR, the TCRdb table keeps only in-frame clones and is missing some. The sample shows hundreds of thousands of clones, 85% to 90% of them seen only once. The specimen sequenced was peripheral blood. The receptor set was obtained from a woman aged 45-65 years with COVID-19, enrolled during active disease.

The rearrangement uses TRBV5-1 and TRBJ2-3; 7 bases match TRBD2. CDR1 SGHRS and CDR2 YFSETQ come from the germline V gene. Trimming removed 0 bases from V and 1 base from J; junction bases left unmatched: 2. The CDR3 spans 15 residues. CDR3 DNA: TGCGCCAGCAGCTTGGCTCGGGGGGGCACAGATACGCAGTATTTT. It encodes CASSLARGGTDTQYF.

The rearrangement links TRBV5-4 to TRBJ2-7; D perhaps matches TRBD1 (5 bases). This CDR3 region has 15 residues. Per the germline V gene, CDR1 is SGHNT and CDR2 is YYREEE (reference sequence). The V end lost 5 bases, the J end lost 3 bases, and 18 bases lay between the germline ends. Written as DNA, the CDR3 is TGTGCCAGCAGTCGTGCACAGGACGCCCTCTACGAGCAGTACTTC. It yields the protein CASSRAQDALYEQYF. Using reference TRBV5-4 and TRBJ2-7 for the parts outside the CDR3, the full variable domain is ETGVTQSPTHLIKTRGQQVTLRCSSQSGHNTVSWYQQALGQGPQFIFQYYREEENGRGNFPPRFSGLQFPNYSSELNVNALELDDSALYLCASSRAQDALYEQYFGPGTRLTVT.

The V call is TRBV10-3, the J call TRBJ2-5; the D is unclear. Trimming stripped 5 bases from V and 2 bases from J, with 12 bases between. This CDR3 has 14 amino acids. CDR1 and CDR2 (germline): ENHRY, SYGVKD. DNA for the CDR3: TGTGCCATCAGTAATCCAGTGAATCAAGAGACCCAGTACTTC. It translates to CAISNPVNQETQYF.

This sequence joins TRBV11-2 and TRBJ1-2; D ambiguous. Germline CDR1 and CDR2: SGHAT and FQNNGV. The CDR3 extends over 11 amino acids. V lost 1 base and J lost 7, with 4 bases in between. The CDR3: CASSLVRGYTF. The CDR3 nucleotides are TGTGCCAGCAGCTTAGTTCGTGGCTACACCTTC.

The chain uses TRBV18 and TRBJ1-1; D is possibly TRBD1 (6 bases). CDR1 is KGHSH, CDR2 LQKENI, per germline. Trimming took 1 base from V and 1 from J, leaving 10 bases between them. The CDR3 is 15 residues long. CDR3 region: CASSPLTGRNTEAFF. Written as DNA, the CDR3 is TGTGCCAGCTCACCACTCACAGGGAGGAACACTGAAGCTTTCTTT.

The chain couples TRBV27 to TRBJ1-2; weak D call: TRBD1 (6 bases). CDR1 and CDR2 (germline): MNHEY, SMNVEV (reference sequence). The CDR3 has 17 amino acids. V lost 5 bases and J lost 5, with 24 bases in between. CDR3 DNA: TGTGCCAGCAGTCCTTGGGGTAGTGGCAGGGGAGGGTATGGCTACACCTTC. Residues: CASSPWGSGRGGYGYTF.

The J gene is TRBJ1-2, the V gene TRBV5-4, with 9 bases lining up with TRBD1. CDR1 SGHNT and CDR2 YYREEE come from the germline V gene (reference sequence). This CDR3 contains 14 residues. With V trimmed by 5 bases and J by 8 bases, 10 bases remained unmatched. The CDR3 DNA reads as TGTGCCAGCAGGGGTCTGGGACAGGGTGTAGGCTACACCTTC. This sequence encodes CASRGLGQGVGYTF.

V gene TRBV6-5 combines with J gene TRBJ2-3; D unclear. Germline loops: CDR1 MNHEY, CDR2 SVGAGI. The CDR3 is made up of 11 amino acids. V was shortened by 8 bases and J by 5 bases, with 8 bases between the two germline ends. The DNA for the CDR3 is TGTGCCAGCGGTTCGGTAGATACGCAGTATTTT. It is translated as CASGSVDTQYF.

The V and J genes are TRBV2 and TRBJ2-2, with TRBD1 as a possible D gene (5 bases). V was clipped by 6 bases and J by 1 base, with 9 bases between them. Germline V gene data show CDR1 as SNHLY and CDR2 as FYNNEI. The CDR3 has 14 amino acids. CDR3 DNA: TGTGCCAGCAGGGACATTGGGAACACCGGGGAGCTGTTTTTT. Translated, it gives CASRDIGNTGELFF.

This clone appeared once. The chain couples TRBV5-1 to TRBJ1-1; TRBD1 is a possible D gene (5 bases). The length of the CDR3 is 13 residues. Trimming cost V 3 bases and J 6 bases, with 12 bases left between them. The germline V gene has CDR1 SGHRS and CDR2 YFSETQ. The CDR3 DNA reads TGCGCCAGCAGCTCCGATGGAGGGGCTGAAGCTTTCTTT. Translation: CASSSDGGAEAFF.

CDR3 nucleotides: TGTGCCAGTAGTGCCGGGGACAGGAATTACGAGCAGTACTTC. As protein: CASSAGDRNYEQYF. The chain uses TRBV19 and TRBJ2-7; 8 nucleotides match TRBD1. Germline CDR1 is LNHDA and CDR2 is SQIVND (reference sequence). The CDR3 length is 14 residues. V shed 5 bases, J shed 4 bases, and the junction held 7 bases outside the gene matches.

This chain joins TRBV3-1 (or the pseudogene TRBV3-2) and TRBJ2-5, with TRBD2 matching 8 bases. This CDR3 is 17 amino acids long. J was trimmed by 1 base and V by 0 bases; bases with no gene match: 7. Germline V gene lookup returns CDR1 LGHDT and CDR2 YNNKEL (reference sequence). DNA for the CDR3: TGTGCCAGCAGCCAAGATAAACAGCGGGGGCCCCAAGAGACCCAGTACTTC. Translated, it gives CASSQDKQRGPQETQYF.

The chain has TRBV7-9 and TRBJ2-6, with D maybe TRBD1 (5 bases). Germline loops: CDR1 SEHNR, CDR2 FQNEAQ (reference sequence). The CDR3 sequence is 16 residues long. Trimming stripped 7 bases from V and 0 bases from J, with 13 bases between. CDR3 region: CASNRQSLSGANVLTF. DNA of the CDR3: TGTGCCAGCAACCGACAGTCTCTCTCTGGGGCCAACGTCCTGACTTTC.

The table lists this clone with a few counts. The chain combines TRBV4-2 with TRBJ2-1, with a possible D match to TRBD2 (6 bases). Germline CDR1 LGHNA, CDR2 YNFKEQ. Trimming took off 4 bases at V and 5 bases at J, with 18 bases between the two ends. The CDR3 runs to 16 residues. The CDR3 region has the DNA TGTGCCAGCAGCCGCCCCGGGGGAGCGGTCAACAATGAGCAGTTCTTC. Translation: CASSRPGGAVNNEQFF.

The chain has TRBV6-5 and TRBJ1-4, with 10 bases lining up with TRBD1. The CDR3 has 15 amino acids. Trimming cost V 6 bases and J 8 bases; bases outside gene matches: 9. Germline CDR1 reads MNHEY; CDR2 reads SVGAGI. The chain's CDR3 is CASREDRGLREKLFF. In DNA form, the CDR3 reads TGTGCCAGCAGGGAGGACAGGGGGTTAAGGGAAAAACTGTTTTTT.

The V and J genes are TRBV30 and TRBJ1-6, with D possibly TRBD1 on 6 matching bases. V lost 0 bases to trimming and J lost 10 bases, with 22 bases between them. Germline V gives CDR1 GTSNPN, CDR2 SVGIG (reference sequence). The CDR3 spans 17 residues. The DNA for the CDR3 is TGTGCCTGGAGTGTACGAGCTCCAGGGGACCTTGGATCACCCCTCCACTTT. Encoded protein: CAWSVRAPGDLGSPLHF.

The CDR3 loop is CASSLLDSGGARETQYF. The CDR3 nucleotides are TGTGCCAGCAGTTTATTGGATAGCGGGGGGGCCCGGGAGACCCAGTACTTC. The chain carries TRBV28 and TRBJ2-5, with 11 positions matching TRBD2. The V gene end was trimmed by 1 base and the J gene end by 5 bases; junction bases not matched to a gene: 9. Germline V gives CDR1 MDHEN, CDR2 SYDVKM. The CDR3 length is 17 residues.

The chain is built from TRBV5-1 and TRBJ2-7; 12 bases map to TRBD2. Looked up from germline, CDR1 is SGHRS and CDR2 is YFSETQ. The ends lost 4 bases at V and 1 base at J; junction bases unmatched: 6. This CDR3 has 16 amino acids. CDR3 residues: CASSARTSGVSYEQYF. The CDR3, as DNA: TGCGCCAGCAGCGCGCGGACTAGCGGGGTGTCCTACGAGCAGTACTTC.

The chain combines TRBV5-4 with TRBJ1-2; 7 positions match TRBD1. Germline V lookup: CDR1 SGHNT, CDR2 YYREEE (reference sequence). The CDR3 length is 15 residues. V lost 4 bases, J lost 5 bases, and 11 bases stayed unmatched. The DNA of the CDR3 is TGTGCCAGCAGCATGCCAGGGACAGAGCCGTATGGCTACACCTTC. It is translated as CASSMPGTEPYGYTF.

This sequence joins TRBV6-5 and TRBJ1-6; 7 nucleotides agree with TRBD1. The CDR3 extends over 14 amino acids. V lost 8 bases to trimming and J lost 5 bases; unmatched junction nucleotides: 6. Germline V gene lookup returns CDR1 MNHEY and CDR2 SVGAGI. The CDR3 loop is CASGTGANNSPLHF. CDR3 sequence (DNA): TGTGCCAGCGGAACAGGGGCGAATAATTCACCCCTCCACTTT.

This clone was found a few times. The chain is built from TRBV24-1 and TRBJ2-1; 12 bases line up with TRBD2. The CDR3 extends over 15 amino acids. Germline V lookup: CDR1 KGHDR, CDR2 SFDVKD. V shed 5 bases, J shed 9 bases, and the junction held 7 bases outside the gene matches. CDR3: CATSVGTSGRAEQFF. Here the CDR3 DNA reads TGTGCCACCAGTGTTGGGACTAGCGGGCGTGCTGAGCAGTTCTTC.

The chain recombines TRBV25-1 with TRBJ1-4; D is unresolved. Germline V CDR1 and CDR2: MGHDK, SYGVNS. The germline V and J ends were trimmed by 1 base and 7 bases, with 13 bases remaining between them. This CDR3 spans 15 amino acids. The CDR3 here is CASSESEALGEKLFF. The CDR3 nucleotides are TGTGCCAGCAGTGAATCTGAGGCCTTAGGTGAAAAACTGTTTTTT.

J is TRBJ2-3 and V is TRBV6-5, with a tentative D call TRBD2 (6 bases). The CDR3 has 14 residues. Trimming removed 8 bases from V and 2 bases from J, with 14 bases in between. CDR1 is MNHEY and CDR2 is SVGAGI in the germline V gene. The CDR3 loop is CASVEGLHTDTQYF. The CDR3 nucleotides read TGTGCCAGCGTGGAGGGACTGCACACAGATACGCAGTATTTT.

The chain couples TRBV7-9 to TRBJ1-1; D is unclear. From germline, CDR1 is SEHNR and CDR2 FQNEAQ (reference sequence). The CDR3 is 16 amino acids. The germline V and J ends were trimmed by 1 base and 4 bases, with 16 bases remaining between them. The CDR3 spells CASSLGGAVGGTEAFF. The CDR3 DNA reads as TGTGCCAGCAGCTTAGGGGGAGCAGTCGGCGGCACTGAAGCTTTCTTT.

CDR3 nucleotides: TGTGCCAGCAGCTCGGGACAGGGGCGGGGGGAGCAGTACTTC. Its protein is CASSSGQGRGEQYF. The V and J genes are TRBV5-4 and TRBJ2-7; 10 nucleotides match TRBD1. CDR3 length equals 14 residues. V dropped 3 bases and J dropped 7; count of bases not matched to a gene: 7. The V gene's germline CDR1 is SGHNT and CDR2 YYREEE (reference sequence).

The J gene is TRBJ1-4, the V gene TRBV7-2; no firm D call. Trimming took off 6 bases at V and 7 bases at J, with 12 bases between the two ends. The length of the CDR3 is 13 residues. Germline-derived CDR1 and CDR2 are SGHTA and FQGNSA. For the CDR3, the DNA is TGTGCCAGCAGGGACTTTAATCGTGAAAAACTGTTTTTT. Amino acid sequence: CASRDFNREKLFF.

The V gene is TRBV7-2, the J gene TRBJ2-1; 7 nucleotides align to TRBD1. Germline-derived CDR1 and CDR2 are SGHTA and FQGNSA. The J segment lost 5 bases and the V segment lost 2 bases, leaving 12 bases of the junction unmatched. CDR3 length: 17 amino acids. CDR3 in amino acids: CASSLRGGPYGHNEQFF. The CDR3 region has the DNA TGTGCCAGCAGCTTAAGAGGGGGCCCATACGGCCACAATGAGCAGTTCTTC. Looking up the rest from reference TRBV7-2 and TRBJ2-1 gives the full variable domain: GAGVSQSPSNKVTEKGKDVELRCDPISGHTALYWYRQSLGQGLEFLIYFQGNSAPDKSGLPSDRFSAERTGGSVSTLTIQRTQQEDSAVYLCASSLRGGPYGHNEQFFGPGTRLTVL.

The V and J genes are TRBV30 and TRBJ2-7; D perhaps matches TRBD1 (5 bases). Looked up from germline, CDR1 is GTSNPN and CDR2 is SVGIG (reference sequence). V was cut by 4 bases and J by 7 bases, with 11 bases left in between. This CDR3 contains 11 residues. The CDR3 loop is CAWTKGMEQYF. The CDR3 DNA follows: TGTGCCTGGACGAAGGGGATGGAGCAGTACTTC.

CDR3 nucleotide sequence: TGTGCCAGCAGCCCGCAGGGGGGAGTAATGGGCGAGCAGTACTTC. This sequence encodes CASSPQGGVMGEQYF. The chain has TRBV11-3 and TRBJ2-7, with D maybe TRBD1 (7 bases). This CDR3 spans 15 amino acids. Trimming took off 5 bases at V and 6 bases at J, with 20 bases between the two ends. In germline, CDR1 is SGHNT, CDR2 YENEEA.

V usage is TRBV4-1 and J usage is TRBJ1-5; D is perhaps TRBD1 (6 bases). The CDR3 has 16 residues. V was trimmed by 3 bases and J by 5 bases, leaving 17 bases between them. The germline V gene encodes CDR1 MGHRA and CDR2 YSYEKL. CDR3 residues: CASSHAEGELDQPQHF. The CDR3 nucleotides are TGCGCCAGCAGCCACGCAGAGGGGGAGCTTGATCAGCCCCAGCATTTT.